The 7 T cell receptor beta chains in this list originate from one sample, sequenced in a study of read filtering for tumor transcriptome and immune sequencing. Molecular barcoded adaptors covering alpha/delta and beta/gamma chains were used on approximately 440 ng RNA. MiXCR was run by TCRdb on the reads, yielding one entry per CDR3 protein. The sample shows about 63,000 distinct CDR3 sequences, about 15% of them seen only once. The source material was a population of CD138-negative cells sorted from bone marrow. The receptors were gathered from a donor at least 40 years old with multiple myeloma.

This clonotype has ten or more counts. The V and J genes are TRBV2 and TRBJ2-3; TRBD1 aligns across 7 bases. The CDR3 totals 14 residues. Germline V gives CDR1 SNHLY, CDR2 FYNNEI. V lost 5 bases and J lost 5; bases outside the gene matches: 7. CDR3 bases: TGTGCCAGCAGTTATGACAGGGCGGTAGATACGCAGTATTTT. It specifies CASSYDRAVDTQYF.

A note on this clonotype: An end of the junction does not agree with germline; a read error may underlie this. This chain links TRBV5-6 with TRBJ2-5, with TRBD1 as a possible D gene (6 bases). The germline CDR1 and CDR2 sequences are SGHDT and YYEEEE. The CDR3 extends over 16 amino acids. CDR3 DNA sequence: TGTGCCAGCACCACCCCCGAGGGACAAGCTCAAGGGACCCAGTACTTC. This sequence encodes CASTTPEGQAQGTQYF.

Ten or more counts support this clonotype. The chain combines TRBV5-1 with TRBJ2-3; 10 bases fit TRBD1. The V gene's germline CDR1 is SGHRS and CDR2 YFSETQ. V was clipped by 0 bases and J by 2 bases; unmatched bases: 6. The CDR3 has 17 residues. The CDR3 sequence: CASSLAGTGVVTDTQYF. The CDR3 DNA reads TGCGCCAGCAGCTTGGCCGGGACAGGGGTCGTCACAGATACGCAGTATTTT.

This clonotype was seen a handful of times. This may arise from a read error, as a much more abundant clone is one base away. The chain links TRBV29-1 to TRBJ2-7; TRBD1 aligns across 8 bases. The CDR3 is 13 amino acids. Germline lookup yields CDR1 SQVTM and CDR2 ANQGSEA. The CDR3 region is CSVHDRGAYEQDF. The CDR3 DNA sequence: TGCAGCGTTCATGACAGGGGAGCCTACGAGCAGGACTTC.

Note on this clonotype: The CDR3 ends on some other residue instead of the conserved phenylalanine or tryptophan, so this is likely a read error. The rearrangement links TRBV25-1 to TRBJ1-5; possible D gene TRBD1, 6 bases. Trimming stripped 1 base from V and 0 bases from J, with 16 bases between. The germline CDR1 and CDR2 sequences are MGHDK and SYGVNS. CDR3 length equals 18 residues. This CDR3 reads CASSEWVGQGYSNQPQHL. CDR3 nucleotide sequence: TGTGCCAGCAGTGAATGGGTTGGGCAGGGGTATAGCAATCAGCCCCAGCATCTT.

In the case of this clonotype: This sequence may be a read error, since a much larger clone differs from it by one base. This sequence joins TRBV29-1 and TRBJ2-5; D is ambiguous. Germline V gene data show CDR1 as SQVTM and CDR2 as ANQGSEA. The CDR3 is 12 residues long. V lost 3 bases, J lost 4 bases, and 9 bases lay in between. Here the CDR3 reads CSVDYSIETQYF. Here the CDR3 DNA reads TGCAGCGTTGATTACAGCATAGAGACCCAGTACTTC.

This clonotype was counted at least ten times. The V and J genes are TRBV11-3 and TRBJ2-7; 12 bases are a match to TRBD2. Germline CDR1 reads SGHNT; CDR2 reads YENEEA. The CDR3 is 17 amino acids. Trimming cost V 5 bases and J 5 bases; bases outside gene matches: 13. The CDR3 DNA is TGTGCCAGCAGCCTCGGGACTAGCGGGTCCCCTTTCGACGAGCAGTACTTC. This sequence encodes CASSLGTSGSPFDEQYF.